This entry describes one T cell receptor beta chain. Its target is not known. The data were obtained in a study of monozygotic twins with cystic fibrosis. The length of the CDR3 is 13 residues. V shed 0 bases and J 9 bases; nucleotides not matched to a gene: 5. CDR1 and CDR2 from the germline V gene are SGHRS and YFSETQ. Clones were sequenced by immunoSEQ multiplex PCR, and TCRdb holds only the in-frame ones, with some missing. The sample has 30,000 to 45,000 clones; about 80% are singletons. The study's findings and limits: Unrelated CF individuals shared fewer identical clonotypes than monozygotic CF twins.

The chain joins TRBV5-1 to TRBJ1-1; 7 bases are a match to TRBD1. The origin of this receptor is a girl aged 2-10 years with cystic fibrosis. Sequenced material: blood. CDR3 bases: TGCGCCAGCAGCTTGGAGCCGACAGGGAAAGCTTTCTTT. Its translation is CASSLEPTGKAFF. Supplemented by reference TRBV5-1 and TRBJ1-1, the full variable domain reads KAGVTQTPRYLIKTRGQQVTLSCSPISGHRSVSWYQQTPGQGLQFLFEYFSETQRNKGNFPGRFSGRQFSNSRSEMNVSTLELGDSALYLCASSLEPTGKAFFGQGTRLTVV.